The T cell receptor (beta chain) under discussion was sequenced for a study of immune characterization of retroperitoneal liposarcoma. TCRdb passed the PCR reads through MiXCR, listing each CDR3 protein once. The sample has almost 2,500 distinct CDR3 sequences, nearly 45% seen once. This clonotype is large within its sample. Losses at the gene ends were 6 bases for V and 4 bases for J; bases not matched to a gene: 2. The CDR3 length is 14 residues. Germline V gene data show CDR1 as MNHNS and CDR2 as SASEGT. The TCR comes from a male donor with retroperitoneal liposarcoma. This rearrangement joins TRBV6-1 to TRBJ2-2, with 10 positions matching TRBD2. The sequencing input was tumor tissue. CDR3 sequence reads: CASRERGGTGELFF. The CDR3 nucleotides are TGTGCCAGCAGAGAGCGGGGGGGCACCGGGGAGCTGTTTTTT.